The 14 T cell receptor beta chains presented below share a single source sample, sequenced in a study of cytomegalovirus exposure and HLA in healthy donors. This PCR relied on a set of 60 Vbeta primers and 13 Jbeta primers. The data were produced by immunoSEQ multiplex PCR, yet TCRdb's version contains in-frame clones alone and is incomplete. This sample has some 130,000 clones, with roughly 80% found just once. Sequencing was performed on PBMCs. The receptors derive from a male donor in good health and CMV-seronegative.

The chain recombines TRBV19 with TRBJ1-5; D unclear. This CDR3 comprises 14 residues. Looked up from germline, CDR1 is LNHDA and CDR2 is SQIVND (reference sequence). The V gene lost 2 bases and the J gene lost 3 bases, with 8 bases spanning the gap. The DNA of the CDR3 is TGTGCCAGTAGTATAATACGGGTCAATCAGCCCCAGCATTTT. Translation gives CASSIIRVNQPQHF.

The chain carries TRBV7-9 and TRBJ2-7; D may be TRBD1 (6 bases). Deletions cut 6 bases from V and 6 bases from J, with 15 bases between. This CDR3 is built from 13 residues. The V gene's germline CDR1 is SEHNR and CDR2 FQNEAQ (reference sequence). The CDR3 DNA sequence: TGTGCCAGCAGTTTCCTACAGGGCGGCGAGCAGTACTTC. This encodes CASSFLQGGEQYF.

The rearrangement joins TRBV11-2 to TRBJ2-1; the D gene is possibly TRBD1 (5 bases). The germline gives CDR1 SGHAT, CDR2 FQNNGV. The V end was cut by 5 bases, the J end by 9 bases, with 14 bases between. This CDR3 contains 13 residues. The CDR3 nucleotides are TGTGCCAGCAGCAAGTTGACAGTCGCTGAGCAGTTCTTC. Protein: CASSKLTVAEQFF.

The J gene is TRBJ2-7, the V gene TRBV27; D possibly corresponds to TRBD2 (6 bases). This CDR3 contains 16 residues. Germline V gives CDR1 MNHEY, CDR2 SMNVEV (reference sequence). The V end lost 0 bases, the J end lost 3 bases, and 15 bases lay between the germline ends. As DNA, the CDR3 is TGTGCCAGCAGTTTATCCCCCGGGACGGGAGACTACGAGCAGTACTTC. It translates to CASSLSPGTGDYEQYF.

The rearrangement uses TRBV18 and TRBJ1-1, with 7 bases identical to TRBD1. Losses at the gene ends were 5 bases for V and 5 bases for J; bases not matched to a gene: 8. The germline gives CDR1 KGHSH, CDR2 LQKENI. The length of the CDR3 is 14 residues. Here the CDR3 reads CASSSTGVGTEAFF. DNA for the CDR3: TGTGCCAGCTCATCCACAGGGGTGGGAACTGAAGCTTTCTTT. Combining the CDR3 with reference TRBV18 and TRBJ1-1 gives the whole variable domain NAGVMQNPRHLVRRRGQEARLRCSPMKGHSHVYWYRQLPEEGLKFMVYLQKENIIDESGMPKERFSAEFPKEGPSILRIQQVVRGDSAAYFCASSSTGVGTEAFFGQGTRLTVV.

CDR3 DNA: TGTGCCAGCTCCGGACAGGCATCCACTGAAGCTTTCTTT. Its translation: CASSGQASTEAFF. The rearrangement links TRBV5-5 to TRBJ1-1; 7 positions agree with TRBD1. Per germline, CDR1 SGHKS and CDR2 YYEKEE (reference sequence). There are 13 residues in the CDR3. The V and J ends lost 7 bases and 4 bases, in that order; junction bases with no gene match: 7.

The chain is built from TRBV6-5 and TRBJ1-2; D gene unclear. Trimming removed 2 bases at V and 10 bases at J, with 8 bases between. Germline CDR1 is MNHEY and CDR2 is SVGAGI. This CDR3 contains 11 residues. CDR3 bases: TGTGCCAGCAGTTACGATCGGGTCTACACCTTC. Translating gives CASSYDRVYTF.

The gene calls are TRBV5-1 and TRBJ2-1; D not certain. The germline gives CDR1 SGHRS, CDR2 YFSETQ. The CDR3 extends over 15 amino acids. V lost 4 bases, J lost 6 bases, and 17 bases lay in between. In nucleotides, the CDR3 is TGCGCCAGCAGCCCTTCTTTTTCGTACGGCAATGAGCAGTTCTTC. Translating it yields CASSPSFSYGNEQFF. The full variable domain, completed using reference TRBV5-1 and TRBJ2-1, is KAGVTQTPRYLIKTRGQQVTLSCSPISGHRSVSWYQQTPGQGLQFLFEYFSETQRNKGNFPGRFSGRQFSNSRSEMNVSTLELGDSALYLCASSPSFSYGNEQFFGPGTRLTVL.

V gene TRBV12-5 combines with J gene TRBJ2-3, with TRBD2 as a possible D gene (6 bases). Germline V gene data show CDR1 as LGHNT and CDR2 as FRNRAP. V was pared by 0 bases and J by 9 bases, with 19 bases between. The CDR3 totals 16 residues. CDR3 residues: CASGLVLGGGMHTQYF. The CDR3 region has the DNA TGTGCTAGTGGTTTGGTACTTGGGGGAGGCATGCACACGCAGTATTTT.

The rearrangement joins TRBV6-5 to TRBJ1-4; D perhaps matches TRBD1 (6 bases). With 4 bases removed from V and 8 bases from J, the gap between germline ends came to 8 bases. Germline V gene data show CDR1 as MNHEY and CDR2 as SVGAGI. CDR3 length equals 12 residues. The CDR3 nucleotides are TGTGCCAGCAGTTCGGGGGGCGAAAAACTGTTTTTT. Protein sequence: CASSSGGEKLFF.

The J gene is TRBJ1-2, the V gene TRBV4-2; the D gene is possibly TRBD1 (5 bases). Germline assignment: CDR1 LGHNA and CDR2 YNFKEQ. This CDR3 is 16 amino acids long. V shed 0 bases and J shed 7 bases, with 18 bases lying between them. The CDR3 spells CASSQDVLQGRAGYTF. The DNA of the CDR3 is TGTGCCAGCAGCCAAGACGTCCTCCAGGGCAGGGCTGGCTACACCTTC.

The J gene is TRBJ2-7, the V gene TRBV7-8; maybe TRBD1 (6 bases). CDR1 and CDR2 (germline): SGHVS, FQNEAQ. Trimming shortened V by 6 bases and J by 3 bases, and 12 bases separated the two germline ends. The CDR3 length is 13 residues. CDR3 region: CASRRTEGYEQYF. CDR3 DNA sequence: TGTGCCAGCAGACGGACAGAGGGCTACGAGCAGTACTTC.

V usage is TRBV27 and J usage is TRBJ1-2; tentative D call: TRBD1 (6 bases). This CDR3 is 16 amino acids long. The germline V and J ends were trimmed by 0 bases and 4 bases, with 15 bases remaining between them. Germline-derived CDR1 and CDR2 are MNHEY and SMNVEV (reference sequence). The CDR3 nucleotides read TGTGCCAGCAGTTTATCTTGGCAGGGGCGAGGCTATGGCTACACCTTC. Translating it yields CASSLSWQGRGYGYTF.

V is TRBV6-1 and J is TRBJ1-2, with TRBD1 matching over 8 bases. The V gene end was trimmed by 6 bases and the J gene end by 0 bases; junction bases not matched to a gene: 6. CDR3 length: 15 residues. Germline V gives CDR1 MNHNS, CDR2 SASEGT. The CDR3 bases are TGTGCCAGCAGAGCAACAGGGGGAACTAACTATGGCTACACCTTC. Encoded protein: CASRATGGTNYGYTF.